This TCR beta chain is from a study of shared clonotypes between healthy human individuals. General study results and limits: Unshared clonotypes carried lower generation probabilities than those common to all four donors. Blood was the sole source, and tissue repertoires probably differ. Shared clonotypes: roughly 5% naive CD4, around 3.5% naive CD8, around 2.4% memory CD4, 0.4% to 0.5% memory CD8.

V lost 3 bases, J lost 6 bases, and 12 bases lay in between. The CDR3 contains 13 residues. Germline lookup yields CDR1 GTSNPN and CDR2 SVGIG (reference sequence). Per sorted-subset replicate PCR, input was around 200 ng DNA, representing 30,000 to 35,000 T cell genomes. Sequenced by immunoSEQ multiplex PCR; TCRdb stores in-frame clones only, minus some. The table has millions of clones, approximately 94% seen once; the top ten hold over 0.12%. A word on this clone: As yet, its antigen is unknown.

Sequencing input: naive CD4+ T cells sorted from blood. Subset given: CD45RA+ positively selected. The V call is TRBV30, the J call TRBJ1-5; no definite D call. This clonotype originated in a young man in good health. This CDR3 is CAWSHPPTQPQHF. The DNA of the CDR3 is TGTGCCTGGAGCCATCCCCCCACTCAGCCCCAGCATTTT.